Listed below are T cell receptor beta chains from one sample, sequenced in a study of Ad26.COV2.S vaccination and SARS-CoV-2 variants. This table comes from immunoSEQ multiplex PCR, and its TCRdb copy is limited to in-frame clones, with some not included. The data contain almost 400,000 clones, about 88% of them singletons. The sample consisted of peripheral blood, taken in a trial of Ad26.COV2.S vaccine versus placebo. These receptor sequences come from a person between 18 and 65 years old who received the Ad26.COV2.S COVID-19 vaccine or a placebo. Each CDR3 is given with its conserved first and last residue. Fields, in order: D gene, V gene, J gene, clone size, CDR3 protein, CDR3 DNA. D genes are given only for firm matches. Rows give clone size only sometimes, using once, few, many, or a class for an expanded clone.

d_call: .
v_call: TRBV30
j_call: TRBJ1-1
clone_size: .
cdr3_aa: CAWSETSDTEAFF
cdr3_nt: TGTGCCTGGAGTGAGACATCTGACACTGAAGCTTTCTTT

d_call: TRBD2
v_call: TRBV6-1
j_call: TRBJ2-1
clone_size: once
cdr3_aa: CASSGLSGLDGNEQFF
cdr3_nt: TGTGCCAGCAGTGGACTTAGTGGACTAGACGGGAATGAGCAGTTCTTC

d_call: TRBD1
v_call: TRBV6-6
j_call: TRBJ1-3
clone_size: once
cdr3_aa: CASKDRGGNTIYF
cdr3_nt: TGTGCCAGCAAAGACAGGGGTGGAAACACCATATATTTT

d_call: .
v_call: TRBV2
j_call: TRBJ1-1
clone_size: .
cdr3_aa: CASGVTGNTEAFF
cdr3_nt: TGTGCCAGTGGAGTGACGGGGAACACTGAAGCTTTCTTT

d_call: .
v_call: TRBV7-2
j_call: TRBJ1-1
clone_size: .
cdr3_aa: CASSLAKGFFNTEAFF
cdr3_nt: TGTGCCAGCAGCTTAGCGAAGGGTTTCTTCAACACTGAAGCTTTCTTT

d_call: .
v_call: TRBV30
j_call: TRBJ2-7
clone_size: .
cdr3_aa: CAWSVRGSSYEQYF
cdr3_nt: TGTGCCTGGAGTGTACGGGGCAGCTCCTACGAGCAGTACTTC

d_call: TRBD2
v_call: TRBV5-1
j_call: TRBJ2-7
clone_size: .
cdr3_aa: CASSLSGRAGEQYF
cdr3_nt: TGCGCCAGCAGCCTCAGCGGGAGGGCTGGCGAGCAGTACTTC

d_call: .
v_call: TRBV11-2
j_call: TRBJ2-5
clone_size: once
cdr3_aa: CASSIGPHQETQYF
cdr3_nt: TGTGCCAGCAGCATCGGGCCCCACCAAGAGACCCAGTACTTC

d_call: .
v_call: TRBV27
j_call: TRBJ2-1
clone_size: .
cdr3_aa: CASSTYRDRSYNEQFF
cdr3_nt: TGTGCCAGCAGTACATACAGGGATCGGTCCTACAATGAGCAGTTCTTC

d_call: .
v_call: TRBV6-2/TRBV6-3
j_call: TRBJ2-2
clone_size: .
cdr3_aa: CASSYGEPGELFF
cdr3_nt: TGTGCCAGCAGTTACGGAGAGCCCGGGGAGCTGTTTTTT

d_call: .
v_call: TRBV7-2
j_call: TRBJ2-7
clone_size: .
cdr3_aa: CASSRTSSYEQYF
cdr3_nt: TGTGCCAGCAGCCGAACTAGCTCCTACGAGCAGTACTTC

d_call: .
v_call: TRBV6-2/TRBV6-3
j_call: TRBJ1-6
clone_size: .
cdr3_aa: CASSSQGFGNSPLHF
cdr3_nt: TGTGCCAGCAGTTCTCAGGGCTTCGGTAATTCACCCCTCCACTTT

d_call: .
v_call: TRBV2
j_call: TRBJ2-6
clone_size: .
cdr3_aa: CASTARDGFSGANVLTF
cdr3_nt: TGTGCCAGCACGGCTAGGGACGGCTTCTCTGGGGCCAACGTCCTGACTTTC

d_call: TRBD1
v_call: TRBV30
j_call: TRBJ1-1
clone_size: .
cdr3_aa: CAWSTRTGGQNTEAFF
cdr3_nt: TGTGCCTGGAGTACCCGGACAGGGGGGCAGAACACTGAAGCTTTCTTT

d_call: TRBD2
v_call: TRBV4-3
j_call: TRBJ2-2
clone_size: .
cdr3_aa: CASSPAGLTNTGELFF
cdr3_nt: TGCGCCAGCAGCCCCGCGGGACTAACGAACACCGGGGAGCTGTTTTTT

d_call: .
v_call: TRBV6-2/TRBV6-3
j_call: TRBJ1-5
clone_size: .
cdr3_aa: CASTPPGTLNQPQHF
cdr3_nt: TGTGCCAGCACCCCGCCAGGGACACTAAATCAGCCCCAGCATTTT

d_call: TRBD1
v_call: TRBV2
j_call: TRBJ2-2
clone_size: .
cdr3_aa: CASIRDRLFGELFF
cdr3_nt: TGTGCCAGCATCCGGGACAGGCTCTTCGGGGAGCTGTTTTTT

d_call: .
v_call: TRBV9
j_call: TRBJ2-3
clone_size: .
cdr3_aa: CASSVVIQIALYNTDTQYF
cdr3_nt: TGTGCCAGCAGCGTAGTAATCCAGATAGCCCTCTACAACACAGATACGCAGTATTTT

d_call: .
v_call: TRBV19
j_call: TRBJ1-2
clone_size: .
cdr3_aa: CASNTQGGYGYTF
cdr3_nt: TGTGCCAGTAACACACAGGGAGGCTATGGCTACACCTTC

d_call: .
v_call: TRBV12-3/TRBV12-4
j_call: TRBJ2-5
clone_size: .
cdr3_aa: CASSLDFSGAQYF
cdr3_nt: TGTGCCAGCAGTTTGGATTTTTCGGGGGCCCAGTACTTC

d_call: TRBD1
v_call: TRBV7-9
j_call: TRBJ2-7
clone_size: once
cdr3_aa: CASSMTGSYEQYF
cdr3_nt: TGTGCCAGCAGCATGACAGGGAGCTACGAGCAGTACTTC

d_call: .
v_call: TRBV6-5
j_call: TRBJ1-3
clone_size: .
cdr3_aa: CASNPSPTSGNTIYF
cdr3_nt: TGTGCCAGCAACCCCTCTCCAACCTCTGGAAACACCATATATTTT

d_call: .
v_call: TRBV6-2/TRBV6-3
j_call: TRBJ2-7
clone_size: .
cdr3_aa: CASSYGFSYEQYF
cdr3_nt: TGTGCCAGCAGTTACGGGTTCTCCTACGAGCAGTACTTC

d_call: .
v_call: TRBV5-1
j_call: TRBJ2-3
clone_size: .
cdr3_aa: CASSIDSGGREYF
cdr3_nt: TGCGCCAGCAGCATCGATTCGGGGGGCCGGGAGTATTTT

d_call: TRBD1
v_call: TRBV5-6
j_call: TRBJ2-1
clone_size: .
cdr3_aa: CASSLARGLSTYNEQFF
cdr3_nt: TGTGCCAGCAGCTTGGCGAGGGGGCTTTCTACCTACAATGAGCAGTTCTTC

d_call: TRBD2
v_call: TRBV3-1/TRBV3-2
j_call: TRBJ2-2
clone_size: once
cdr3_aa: CASSRAVAGGELFF
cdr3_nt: TGTGCCAGCAGCCGTGCGGTAGCGGGAGGGGAGCTGTTTTTT

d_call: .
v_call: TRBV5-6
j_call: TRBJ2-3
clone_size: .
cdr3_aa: CASSLFSGGVSDTQYF
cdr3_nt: TGTGCCAGCAGCTTGTTTTCAGGGGGGGTTTCGGATACGCAGTATTTT

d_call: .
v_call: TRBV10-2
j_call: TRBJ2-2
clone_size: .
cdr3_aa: CASRKGFTNTGELFF
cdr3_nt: TGCGCCAGCAGGAAAGGATTTACGAACACCGGGGAGCTGTTTTTT

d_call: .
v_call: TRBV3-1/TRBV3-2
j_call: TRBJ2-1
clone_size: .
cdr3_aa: CASSQGPGLNNEQFF
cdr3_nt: TGTGCCAGCAGCCAAGGCCCGGGCCTAAACAATGAGCAGTTCTTC

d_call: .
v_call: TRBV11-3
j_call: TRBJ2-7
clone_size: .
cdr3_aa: CASGQHYEQYF
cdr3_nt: TGTGCCAGCGGACAGCACTACGAGCAGTACTTC

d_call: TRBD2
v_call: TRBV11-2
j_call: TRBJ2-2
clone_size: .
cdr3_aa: CASSPGTSGSRGTGELFF
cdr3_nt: TGTGCCAGCAGCCCAGGGACTAGCGGGAGTAGAGGGACCGGGGAGCTGTTTTTT

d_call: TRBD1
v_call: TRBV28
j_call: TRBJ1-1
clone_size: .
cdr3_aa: CASSSITGVTEAFF
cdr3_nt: TGTGCCAGCAGTTCCATTACAGGGGTTACTGAAGCTTTCTTT

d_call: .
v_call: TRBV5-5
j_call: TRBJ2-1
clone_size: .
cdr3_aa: CASSLAMLVGFF
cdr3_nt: TGTGCCAGCAGCCTAGCTATGCTCGTAGGGTTCTTC

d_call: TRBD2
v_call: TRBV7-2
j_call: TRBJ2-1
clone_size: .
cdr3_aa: CASSWQTSGGNNEQFF
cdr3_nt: TGTGCCAGCAGCTGGCAGACTAGCGGGGGCAATAATGAGCAGTTCTTC

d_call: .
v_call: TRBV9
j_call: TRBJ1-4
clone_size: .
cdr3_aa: CASSAGTHATNEKLFF
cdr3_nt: TGTGCCAGCAGCGCGGGGACGCATGCAACTAATGAAAAACTGTTTTTT

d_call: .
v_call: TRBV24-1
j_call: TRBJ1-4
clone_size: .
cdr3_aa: CATSEDTSEKLFF
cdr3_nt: TGTGCCACCAGTGAGGATACAAGTGAAAAACTGTTTTTT

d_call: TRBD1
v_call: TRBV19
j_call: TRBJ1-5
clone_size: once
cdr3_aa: CASSIRPRTGWNQPQHF
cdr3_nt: TGTGCCAGTAGTATTAGGCCCCGGACAGGGTGGAATCAGCCCCAGCATTTT

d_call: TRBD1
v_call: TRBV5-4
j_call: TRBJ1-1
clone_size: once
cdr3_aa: CASSLKQGTTEAFF
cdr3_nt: TGTGCCAGCAGCCTAAAACAGGGGACCACTGAAGCTTTCTTT

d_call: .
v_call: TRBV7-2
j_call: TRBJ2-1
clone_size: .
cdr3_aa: CASSQGGGLVNEQFF
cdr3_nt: TGTGCCAGCAGCCAGGGGGGAGGGTTGGTCAATGAGCAGTTCTTC

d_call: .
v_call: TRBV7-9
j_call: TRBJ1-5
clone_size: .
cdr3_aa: CASSLGGQGSQPQHF
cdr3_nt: TGTGCCAGCAGCTTAGGTGGTCAGGGTTCACAGCCCCAGCATTTT

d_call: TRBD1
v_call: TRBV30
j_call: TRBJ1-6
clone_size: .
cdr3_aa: CAWGGQGGHNSPLHF
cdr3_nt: TGTGCCTGGGGTGGACAGGGGGGTCATAATTCACCCCTCCACTTT

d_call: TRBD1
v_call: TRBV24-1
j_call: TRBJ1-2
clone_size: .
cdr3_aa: CATSDPGTGNYGYTF
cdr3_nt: TGTGCCACCAGTGACCCCGGGACAGGGAACTATGGCTACACCTTC

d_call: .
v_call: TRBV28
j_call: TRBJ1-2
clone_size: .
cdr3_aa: CASSFTNYGYTF
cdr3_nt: TGTGCCAGCAGTTTCACTAACTATGGCTACACCTTC

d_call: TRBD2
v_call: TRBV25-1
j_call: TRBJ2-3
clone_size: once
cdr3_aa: CASSRLATRSTDTQYF
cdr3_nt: TGTGCCAGCAGTCGACTAGCGACCAGAAGCACAGATACGCAGTATTTT

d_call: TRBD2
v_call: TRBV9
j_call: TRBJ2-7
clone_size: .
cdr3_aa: CASSVGGGVGYEQYF
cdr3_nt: TGTGCCAGCAGCGTAGGGGGAGGGGTAGGATACGAGCAGTACTTC

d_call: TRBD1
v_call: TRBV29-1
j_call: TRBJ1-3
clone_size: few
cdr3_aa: CSVEIGGGGNTIYF
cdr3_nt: TGCAGCGTTGAAATAGGGGGCGGTGGAAACACCATATATTTT

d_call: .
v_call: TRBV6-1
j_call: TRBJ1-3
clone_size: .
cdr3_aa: CASSEDRVRGNTIYF
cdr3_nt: TGTGCCAGCAGTGAAGACAGGGTACGAGGAAACACCATATATTTT

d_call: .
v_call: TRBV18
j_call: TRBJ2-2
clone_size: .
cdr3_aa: CASSPTGGGNTGELFF
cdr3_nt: TGTGCCAGCTCACCGACAGGAGGGGGCAACACCGGGGAGCTGTTTTTT

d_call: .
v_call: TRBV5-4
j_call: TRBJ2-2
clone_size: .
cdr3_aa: CASSLVGVGTGELFF
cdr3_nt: TGTGCCAGCAGCTTGGTGGGGGTAGGGACCGGGGAGCTGTTTTTT

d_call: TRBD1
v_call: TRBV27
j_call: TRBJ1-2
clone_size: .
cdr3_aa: CASSFTGTGKGGYTF
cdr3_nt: TGTGCCAGCAGTTTTACCGGGACAGGAAAAGGCGGCTACACCTTC

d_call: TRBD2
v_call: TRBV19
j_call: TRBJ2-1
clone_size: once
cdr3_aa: CASSIGTSGRVNEQFF
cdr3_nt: TGTGCCAGTAGTATAGGTACTAGCGGGAGAGTTAATGAGCAGTTCTTC

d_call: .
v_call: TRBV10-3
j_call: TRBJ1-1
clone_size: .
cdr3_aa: CAIKGSHTEAFF
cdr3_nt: TGTGCCATCAAGGGTTCTCACACTGAAGCTTTCTTT

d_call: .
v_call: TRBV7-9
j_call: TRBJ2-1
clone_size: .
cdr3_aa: CASSSTRTQHSYNEQFF
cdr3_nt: TGTGCCAGCAGCTCAACACGGACCCAACACTCCTACAATGAGCAGTTCTTC

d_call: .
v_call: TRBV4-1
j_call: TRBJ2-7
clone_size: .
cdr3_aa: CASSQEKGFEQYF
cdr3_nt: TGCGCCAGCAGCCAAGAGAAGGGTTTCGAGCAGTACTTC

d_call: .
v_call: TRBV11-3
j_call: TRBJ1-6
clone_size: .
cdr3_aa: CASSTVANSPLHF
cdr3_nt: TGTGCCAGCAGTACCGTGGCCAATTCACCCCTCCACTTT